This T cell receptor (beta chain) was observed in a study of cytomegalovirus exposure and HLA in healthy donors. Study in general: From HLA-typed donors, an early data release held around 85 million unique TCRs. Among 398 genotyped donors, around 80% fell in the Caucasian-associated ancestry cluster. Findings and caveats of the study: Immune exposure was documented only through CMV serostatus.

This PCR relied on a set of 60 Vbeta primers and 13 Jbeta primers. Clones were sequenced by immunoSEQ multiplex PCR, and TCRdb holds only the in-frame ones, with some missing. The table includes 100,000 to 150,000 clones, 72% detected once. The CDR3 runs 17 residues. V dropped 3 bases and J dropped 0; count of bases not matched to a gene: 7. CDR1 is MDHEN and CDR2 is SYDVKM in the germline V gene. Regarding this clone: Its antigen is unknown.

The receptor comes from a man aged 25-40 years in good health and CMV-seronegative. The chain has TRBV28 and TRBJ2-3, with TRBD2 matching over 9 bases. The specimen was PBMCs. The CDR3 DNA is TGTGCCAGCAGTTTCCCCCAGCGGGGGGCTAGCACAGATACGCAGTATTTT. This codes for CASSFPQRGASTDTQYF.